The next 31 T cell receptor beta chains were all read from a single sample in a study of cytomegalovirus exposure and HLA in healthy donors. The PCR employed 60 Vbeta primers together with 13 Jbeta primers. Profiling relied on immunoSEQ multiplex PCR, and the TCRdb table lists in-frame clones only, not all of them. The sample includes 100,000 to 150,000 clones, approximately 80% of them seen just once. Sequencing input: PBMCs. The receptors originated from a man aged 50-60 years in good health and CMV-seropositive.

This chain links TRBV9 with TRBJ2-3, with 10 positions matching TRBD2. The trim removed 6 bases at V and 4 bases at J, leaving 14 bases unmatched. CDR1 SGDLS and CDR2 YYNGEE come from the germline V gene. The CDR3 covers 17 residues. The CDR3 DNA reads TGTGCCAGCACCCCGCGGCTAGCGGGAGCTGGGTCAGATACGCAGTATTTT. Its translation: CASTPRLAGAGSDTQYF.

The chain joins TRBV19 to TRBJ2-7; TRBD1 matches 8 bases. The V gene's germline CDR1 is LNHDA and CDR2 SQIVND (reference sequence). The CDR3 is 14 amino acids. After removal of 8 bases from V and 3 bases from J, the junction contained 9 bases not matched to a gene. The CDR3 sequence: CASSDRAVGYEQYF. DNA for the CDR3: TGTGCCAGTTCGGACAGGGCCGTAGGCTACGAGCAGTACTTC.

The chain has TRBV6-5 and TRBJ1-3; D is unclear. This CDR3 is 15 amino acids long. Germline CDR1 and CDR2: MNHEY and SVGAGI. Deletions cut 4 bases from V and 2 bases from J, with 12 bases between. Here the CDR3 reads CASSSYTTTGNTIYF. The CDR3 DNA reads as TGTGCCAGCAGTTCATACACAACCACTGGAAACACCATATATTTT.

The CDR3 region is CASSEQGMNTEAFF. In nucleotides, the CDR3 is TGTGCCAGCAGTGAACAGGGGATGAACACTGAAGCTTTCTTT. The genes are TRBV6-1 and TRBJ1-1; the D gene is possibly TRBD1 (6 bases). Germline V gives CDR1 MNHNS, CDR2 SASEGT. V was trimmed by 2 bases and J by 0 bases, leaving 7 bases between them. The CDR3 is 14 amino acids.

The CDR3, as DNA: TGTGCCAGCAGCCCACCGGACAGACCTGGCTACACCTTC. Translating gives CASSPPDRPGYTF. This chain links TRBV7-9 with TRBJ1-2; a possible D gene is TRBD1 (6 bases). CDR1 SEHNR and CDR2 FQNEAQ come from the germline V gene (reference sequence). The ends were cut back, 5 bases at V and 7 bases at J, with 14 bases in the middle. This CDR3 region has 13 residues.

The chain carries TRBV6-1 and TRBJ1-3; perhaps TRBD1 as D (6 bases). The CDR3 spans 15 residues. The V end lost 3 bases, the J end lost 3 bases, and 12 bases lay between the germline ends. Germline CDR1 MNHNS, CDR2 SASEGT. CDR3: CASSDGGLGGNTIYF. The CDR3 region has the DNA TGTGCCAGCAGTGATGGGGGCCTCGGTGGAAACACCATATATTTT.

This sequence joins TRBV4-2 and TRBJ1-2; no firm D call. The germline V and J ends were trimmed by 11 bases and 3 bases, with 13 bases remaining between them. The CDR3 has 12 residues. The germline V gene has CDR1 LGHNA and CDR2 YNFKEQ. The CDR3: CASSGGYYGYTF. The DNA for the CDR3 is TGTGCCTCGAGCGGCGGATACTATGGCTACACCTTC.

This sequence joins TRBV27 and TRBJ1-5; D unresolved. Trimming took 5 bases from V and 5 from J, leaving 10 bases between them. CDR1 is MNHEY and CDR2 is SMNVEV in the germline V gene (reference sequence). This CDR3 is built from 13 residues. The CDR3 coding sequence is TGTGCCAGCAGTCCCCGGCGGGATCAGCCCCAGCATTTT. As protein: CASSPRRDQPQHF.

The CDR3 loop is CASARGQETQYF. Here the CDR3 DNA reads TGTGCTAGTGCCAGGGGTCAAGAGACCCAGTACTTC. The chain combines TRBV12-5 with TRBJ2-5; the D gene is possibly TRBD1 (6 bases). Germline CDR1 LGHNT, CDR2 FRNRAP. CDR3 size: 12 residues. V was clipped by 7 bases and J by 2 bases, with 8 bases between them.

A single count supports this clone. The rearrangement links TRBV6-1 to TRBJ2-5, with TRBD2 matching over 8 bases. There are 13 residues in the CDR3. Trimming removed 7 bases from V and 4 bases from J; junction bases left unmatched: 5. The germline V gene has CDR1 MNHNS and CDR2 SASEGT. CDR3 sequence (DNA): TGTGCCAGCACAATTAGCGGGGCAGAGACCCAGTACTTC. Translated: CASTISGAETQYF.

This clone turned up a few times. The V gene is TRBV28, the J gene TRBJ1-2; possibly TRBD1 for D (5 bases). This CDR3 is built from 14 residues. Germline V gene data show CDR1 as MDHEN and CDR2 as SYDVKM. Between the trimmed V and J ends, which lost 3 bases and 9 bases, there was a span of 17 bases. The CDR3 DNA is TGTGCCAGCAGTTTCAGGGACTCCTTACCGCGCTACACCTTC. It yields the protein CASSFRDSLPRYTF.

The count of this clone is one. The chain uses TRBV15 and TRBJ1-1; D remains ambiguous. This CDR3 contains 19 residues. The ends were cut back, 0 bases at V and 1 base at J, with 21 bases in the middle. CDR1 LNHNV and CDR2 YYDKDF come from the germline V gene (reference sequence). The CDR3 reads CATSRDLATGPTTNTEAFF. The CDR3 DNA reads TGTGCCACCAGCAGAGATCTAGCTACGGGCCCGACTACGAACACTGAAGCTTTCTTT.

This clone was seen only a few times. The gene calls are TRBV5-1 and TRBJ2-7, with 7 bases aligning to TRBD1. The CDR3 sequence is 14 residues long. V was pared by 0 bases and J by 3 bases, with 3 bases of the junction left unmatched. CDR1 is SGHRS and CDR2 is YFSETQ in the germline V gene. The CDR3 here is CASSLDGQDYEQYF. The DNA of the CDR3 is TGCGCCAGCAGCTTGGACGGACAGGACTACGAGCAGTACTTC.

This chain links TRBV6-1 with TRBJ1-5; TRBD1 might be the D (5 bases). In germline, CDR1 is MNHNS, CDR2 SASEGT. The CDR3 covers 13 residues. The V gene lost 8 bases and the J gene lost 4 bases, with 12 bases spanning the gap. CDR3 sequence (DNA): TGTGCCAGCGGGGCCCAGGTGAATCAGCCCCAGCATTTT. This sequence encodes CASGAQVNQPQHF.

This chain joins TRBV5-1 and TRBJ2-5, with a tentative D call TRBD1 (7 bases). The V end lost 0 bases, the J end lost 5 bases, and 11 bases lay between the germline ends. Germline CDR1 and CDR2: SGHRS and YFSETQ. The length of the CDR3 is 14 residues. CDR3 in DNA: TGCGCCAGCAGCTTGGAGACAGGGAGGGAGACCCAGTACTTC. It specifies CASSLETGRETQYF.

This clone was seen a few times. V and J are TRBV7-2 and TRBJ2-5; the match to TRBD2 covers 7 bases. The germline V gene has CDR1 SGHTA and CDR2 FQGNSA. The CDR3 has 17 amino acids. After removal of 5 bases from V and 4 bases from J, the junction contained 16 bases not matched to a gene. CDR3 DNA: TGTGCCAGCAGCCGGGGGGACGGAGTAGGGTGGGGAGAGACCCAGTACTTC. This sequence encodes CASSRGDGVGWGETQYF.

The chain couples TRBV4-1 to TRBJ1-6, with 10 bases identical to TRBD1. The CDR3 has 15 residues. The V and J ends lost 0 bases and 7 bases, in that order; junction bases with no gene match: 0. Germline V gene lookup returns CDR1 MGHRA and CDR2 YSYEKL. Written as DNA, the CDR3 is TGCGCCAGCAGCCAAGAGGACAGGGGGAATTCACCCCTCCACTTT. Translated, it gives CASSQEDRGNSPLHF.

The genes are TRBV28 and TRBJ1-3; 7 bases agree with TRBD1. This CDR3 spans 16 amino acids. Germline V gives CDR1 MDHEN, CDR2 SYDVKM. Trimming cost V 7 bases and J 0 bases; bases outside gene matches: 9. The CDR3 DNA follows: TGTGCCAGCACCCGAGGACAGGAAATCTCTGGAAACACCATATATTTT. As protein: CASTRGQEISGNTIYF.

The CDR3 nucleotides read TGCGCCAGCAGCCAAGAACCGAGGGCAACTAATGAAAAACTGTTTTTT. It codes for CASSQEPRATNEKLFF. V usage is TRBV4-1 and J usage is TRBJ1-4; D gene uncertain. The germline V gene has CDR1 MGHRA and CDR2 YSYEKL. This CDR3 spans 16 amino acids. Deletions cut 0 bases from V and 0 bases from J, with 8 bases between.

This clone was recorded only once. The genes are TRBV28 and TRBJ2-7, with 9 bases fitting TRBD1. Germline V CDR1 and CDR2: MDHEN, SYDVKM. V shed 6 bases, J shed 1 base, and the junction held 7 bases outside the gene matches. This CDR3 is 15 amino acids long. The CDR3 loop reads CASRGPGQGSYEQYF. The CDR3 DNA reads TGTGCCAGCAGGGGACCGGGACAGGGATCCTACGAGCAGTACTTC.

This clone was counted a single time. This chain links TRBV2 with TRBJ2-7, with a possible D match to TRBD2 (5 bases). The CDR3 consists of 16 residues. Germline V CDR1 and CDR2: SNHLY, FYNNEI. V lost 2 bases, J lost 0 bases, and 14 bases lay in between. This CDR3 is CASSESGIKSSYEQYF. The CDR3, as DNA: TGTGCCAGCAGTGAATCGGGGATTAAAAGCTCCTACGAGCAGTACTTC. Variable domain in full (rest from reference TRBV2 and TRBJ2-7): EPEVTQTPSHQVTQMGQEVILRCVPISNHLYFYWYRQILGQKVEFLVSFYNNEISEKSEIFDDQFSVERPDGSNFTLKIRSTKLEDSAMYFCASSESGIKSSYEQYFGPGTRLTVT.

This clone was found once. The identical CDR3 is also encoded by other nucleotide sequences in the sample. The CDR3 region is CASSFTGGSYNEQFF. CDR3 nucleotides: TGCGCCAGCAGCTTCACAGGGGGTAGCTACAATGAGCAGTTCTTC. The chain uses TRBV5-1 and TRBJ2-1; 8 positions agree with TRBD1. The CDR3 has 15 amino acids. The V gene's germline CDR1 is SGHRS and CDR2 YFSETQ. J was trimmed by 3 bases and V by 2 bases; bases with no gene match: 4.

This clone has just one count. The rearrangement joins TRBV18 to TRBJ2-1, with TRBD2 matching 9 bases. After removal of 2 bases from V and 5 bases from J, the junction contained 7 bases not matched to a gene. Germline-derived CDR1 and CDR2 are KGHSH and LQKENI. The CDR3 spans 16 residues. The CDR3 protein is CASSPIAGGRNNEQFF. Here the CDR3 DNA reads TGTGCCAGCTCACCAATCGCGGGGGGGCGGAACAATGAGCAGTTCTTC.

The V and J genes are TRBV9 and TRBJ2-2, with 7 bases lining up with TRBD1. Looked up from germline, CDR1 is SGDLS and CDR2 is YYNGEE. Trimming at V came to 0 bases and at J to 10 bases, leaving 3 bases not matched to a gene. The CDR3 extends over 13 amino acids. The CDR3 sequence is CASSVDRGAELFF. The CDR3 nucleotides are TGTGCCAGCAGCGTAGACAGGGGTGCGGAGCTGTTTTTT. Combining the CDR3 with reference TRBV9 and TRBJ2-2 gives the whole variable domain DSGVTQTPKHLITATGQRVTLRCSPRSGDLSVYWYQQSLDQGLQFLIQYYNGEERAKGNILERFSAQQFPDLHSELNLSSLELGDSALYFCASSVDRGAELFFGEGSRLTVL.

The rearrangement joins TRBV19 to TRBJ1-6; D is perhaps TRBD1 (6 bases). The germline V gene encodes CDR1 LNHDA and CDR2 SQIVND (reference sequence). The CDR3 has 13 amino acids. Trimming pared 7 bases from V and 4 bases from J, leaving 8 bases between. In DNA, the CDR3 is TGTGCCAGTACAGACAGGTATAATTCACCCCTCCACTTT. This gives the protein CASTDRYNSPLHF.

This clone appeared a few times. The chain uses TRBV5-1 and TRBJ1-1; D is perhaps TRBD1 (5 bases). CDR1 is SGHRS and CDR2 is YFSETQ in the germline V gene. This CDR3 has 14 amino acids. V lost 5 bases and J 6 bases, leaving 17 bases between the germline ends. The CDR3 sequence: CASRSDRPPAEAFF. The CDR3 DNA follows: TGCGCCAGCAGATCCGACAGACCCCCGGCTGAAGCTTTCTTT.

The rearrangement uses TRBV2 and TRBJ2-1; D is unclear. Trimming took off 5 bases at V and 10 bases at J, with 9 bases between the two ends. The germline CDR1 and CDR2 sequences are SNHLY and FYNNEI. This CDR3 has 11 amino acids. This CDR3 is CASSPTLEQFF. The CDR3 DNA is TGTGCCAGCAGTCCTACCCTAGAGCAGTTCTTC.

This clone has a handful of counts. This sequence joins TRBV6-5 and TRBJ1-6; D remains ambiguous. V lost 2 bases to trimming and J lost 4 bases, with 9 bases between them. Germline CDR1 reads MNHEY; CDR2 reads SVGAGI. CDR3 length: 15 amino acids. This chain's CDR3 is CASSYGGIYNSPLHF. The CDR3 nucleotides are TGTGCCAGCAGTTACGGAGGGATATATAATTCACCCCTCCACTTT.

V gene TRBV28 combines with J gene TRBJ1-2; tentatively, D is TRBD1 (6 bases). The ends were cut back, 6 bases at V and 1 base at J, with 15 bases in the middle. This CDR3 contains 15 residues. CDR1 is MDHEN, CDR2 SYDVKM, per germline. The CDR3 protein is CASRGASSYNYGYTF. The CDR3 coding sequence is TGTGCCAGCAGGGGGGCCTCTTCCTATAACTATGGCTACACCTTC.

The rearrangement links TRBV19 to TRBJ2-7, with a possible D match to TRBD2 (6 bases). This CDR3 comprises 14 residues. CDR1 is LNHDA and CDR2 is SQIVND in the germline V gene (reference sequence). V lost 8 bases, J lost 5 bases, and 19 bases lay in between. CDR3 protein: CASRLGLSGDEQYF. DNA for the CDR3: TGTGCCAGTCGACTCGGACTAAGCGGCGACGAGCAGTACTTC. Drawing the rest from reference TRBV19 and TRBJ2-7, the complete variable domain is DGGITQSPKYLFRKEGQNVTLSCEQNLNHDAMYWYRQDPGQGLRLIYYSQIVNDFQKGDIAEGYSVSREKKESFPLTVTSAQKNPTAFYLCASRLGLSGDEQYFGPGTRLTVT.

The rearrangement uses TRBV30 and TRBJ2-4; 9 bases line up with TRBD1. After removal of 2 bases from V and 15 bases from J, the junction contained 17 bases not matched to a gene. Germline loops: CDR1 GTSNPN, CDR2 SVGIG (reference sequence). This CDR3 has 15 residues. Here the CDR3 DNA reads TGTGCCTGGAGTCCAGGGACAGGGTGGGACGGACCCCCGTACTTC. Translation gives CAWSPGTGWDGPPYF. The full variable domain, with the rest looked up from reference TRBV30 and TRBJ2-4, is SQTIHQWPATLVQPVGSPLSLECTVEGTSNPNLYWYRQAAGRGLQLLFYSVGIGQISSEVPQNLSASRPQDRQFILSSKKLLLSDSGFYLCAWSPGTGWDGPPYFGAGTRLSVL.